The next 20 T cell receptor beta chains were all read from a single sample in a study of a mutant IDH1 vaccine in newly diagnosed glioma. Time point specified: baseline, week 1 (first vaccination visit). Treatment denoted: pre-vaccination baseline after standard-of-care therapy. Sequenced by immunoSEQ multiplex PCR; TCRdb stores in-frame clones only, minus some. The repertoire has roughly 70,000 clones, 80% to 90% of them found once; the top ten carry under 3.5%. This specimen was PBMCs, taken from a glioma patient treated with radiotherapy, temozolomide or both. The receptors here all came from a man aged 25 to 45 with glioma.

The chain has TRBV28 and TRBJ2-3; D gene uncertain. Germline CDR1 reads MDHEN; CDR2 reads SYDVKM. The CDR3 length is 13 residues. Trimming left V 2 bases short and J 6 bases short, with 9 bases between. This CDR3 reads CASSLHRPDTQYF. In DNA, the CDR3 is TGTGCCAGCAGTTTACACCGGCCGGATACGCAGTATTTT.

The V gene is TRBV5-1, the J gene TRBJ2-1, with D maybe TRBD1 (6 bases). There are 16 residues in the CDR3. Trimming shortened V by 0 bases and J by 0 bases, and 10 bases separated the two germline ends. Per germline, CDR1 SGHRS and CDR2 YFSETQ. DNA for the CDR3: TGCGCCAGCAGCTTGGCCCGGACAGTCTCCTACAATGAGCAGTTCTTC. It translates to CASSLARTVSYNEQFF.

The gene calls are TRBV4-2 and TRBJ2-7, with 7 positions matching TRBD1. The germline V gene encodes CDR1 LGHNA and CDR2 YNFKEQ. Trimming cost V 1 base and J 2 bases; bases outside gene matches: 11. The CDR3 runs 17 residues. CDR3 DNA: TGTGCCAGCAGCCAAGTACCTATCCGGGACAGCGCCTACGAGCAGTACTTC. Translated, it gives CASSQVPIRDSAYEQYF.

This chain's CDR3 is CASSDSPRDGGTF. The DNA for the CDR3 is TGTGCCAGCAGTGATTCTCCCCGGGACGGCGGCACCTTC. The J gene is TRBJ1-2, the V gene TRBV6-1; the D gene is possibly TRBD1 (5 bases). Germline V gene lookup returns CDR1 MNHNS and CDR2 SASEGT. The CDR3 runs to 13 residues. V lost 3 bases to trimming and J lost 13 bases, with 18 bases between them.

V usage is TRBV2 and J usage is TRBJ1-4; the D is unclear. V lost 2 bases and J lost 3, with 10 bases in between. This CDR3 spans 15 amino acids. Looked up from germline, CDR1 is SNHLY and CDR2 is FYNNEI. CDR3 DNA sequence: TGTGCCAGCAGTGAAAGGTCAGCGGCTAATGAAAAACTGTTTTTT. This sequence encodes CASSERSAANEKLFF.

V and J are TRBV19 and TRBJ2-1; D unresolved. Germline V lookup: CDR1 LNHDA, CDR2 SQIVND (reference sequence). V was shortened by 1 base and J by 4 bases, with 14 bases between the two germline ends. The CDR3 has 16 residues. The CDR3 loop is CASSIVEGFGYNEQFF. DNA of the CDR3: TGTGCCAGTAGTATAGTGGAAGGGTTTGGGTACAATGAGCAGTTCTTC.

This clone was picked up a small number of times. The rearrangement joins TRBV7-2 to TRBJ2-1; D might be TRBD2 (5 bases). The CDR3 length is 15 residues. The germline CDR1 and CDR2 sequences are SGHTA and FQGNSA. Between the trimmed V and J ends, which lost 0 bases and 5 bases, there was a span of 11 bases. The CDR3: CASSLAHTRDNEQFF. As DNA, the CDR3 is TGTGCCAGCAGCTTAGCCCACACTAGGGACAATGAGCAGTTCTTC.

The chain employs TRBV6-4 and TRBJ2-3, with a possible D match to TRBD1 (5 bases). Germline V lookup: CDR1 MRHNA, CDR2 SNTAGT. The CDR3 is 13 residues long. Trimming shortened V by 0 bases and J by 7 bases, and 8 bases separated the two germline ends. The CDR3 DNA sequence: TGTGCCAGCAGTGACTCGACAGTCAATACGCAGTATTTT. Amino acid sequence: CASSDSTVNTQYF.

This rearrangement joins TRBV6-5 to TRBJ1-6; 8 bases agree with TRBD1. Unmatched junction bases numbered 12, after V lost 7 bases and J lost 10 bases. The CDR3 extends over 15 amino acids. Germline V gene lookup returns CDR1 MNHEY and CDR2 SVGAGI. The CDR3 region is CASNSLDRVRSPLHF. CDR3 sequence (DNA): TGTGCCAGCAACTCCTTGGACAGGGTTCGGTCACCCCTCCACTTT.

This rearrangement joins TRBV28 to TRBJ1-1; no clear D gene. The germline V and J ends were trimmed by 3 bases and 10 bases, with 18 bases remaining between them. Germline V gene lookup returns CDR1 MDHEN and CDR2 SYDVKM. The length of the CDR3 is 14 residues. CDR3 DNA sequence: TGTGCCAGCAGTTTGCCCGCCTCGAAATTCCGAGCTTTCTTT. Translating gives CASSLPASKFRAFF. Filled out from reference TRBV28 and TRBJ1-1, the complete variable domain reads DVKVTQSSRYLVKRTGEKVFLECVQDMDHENMFWYRQDPGLGLRLIYFSYDVKMKEKGDIPEGYSVSREKKERFSLILESASTNQTSMYLCASSLPASKFRAFFGQGTRLTVV.

The rearrangement joins TRBV4-1 to TRBJ1-6, with D possibly matching TRBD1 (6 bases). The CDR3 spans 15 residues. Germline V gives CDR1 MGHRA, CDR2 YSYEKL. V gave up 3 bases and J gave up 8 bases, with 14 bases separating them. The CDR3, as DNA: TGCGCCAGCAGCCAGATGGGGGGGGCTGATTCACCCCTCCACTTT. As protein: CASSQMGGADSPLHF.

The V gene is TRBV2, the J gene TRBJ2-2; 14 bases align to TRBD2. Germline V CDR1 and CDR2: SNHLY, FYNNEI. CDR3 length: 17 residues. V lost 6 bases, J lost 4 bases, and 7 bases stayed unmatched. The CDR3 region is CASRHGLAGGGTGELFF. CDR3 coding DNA: TGTGCCAGCAGACACGGACTAGCGGGGGGCGGCACCGGGGAGCTGTTTTTT.

V usage is TRBV18 and J usage is TRBJ2-1; 7 nucleotides agree with TRBD2. The CDR3 is 18 amino acids. Germline assignment: CDR1 KGHSH and CDR2 LQKENI. V was pared by 1 base and J by 6 bases, with 15 bases of the junction left unmatched. CDR3 nucleotide sequence: TGTGCCAGCTCACCACAGCCGGGGAGGGGAGAAAGAATCAATGAGCAGTTCTTC. Residues: CASSPQPGRGERINEQFF.

This clone was picked up one time. The rearrangement uses TRBV28 and TRBJ2-7; 7 bases are shared with TRBD2. This CDR3 contains 16 residues. V was pared by 4 bases and J by 2 bases, with 11 bases of the junction left unmatched. Germline V gene data show CDR1 as MDHEN and CDR2 as SYDVKM. CDR3 residues: CASSSHLGGGTYEQYF. The CDR3 region has the DNA TGTGCCAGCAGTTCCCACCTTGGGGGGGGGACCTACGAGCAGTACTTC. Together with reference TRBV28 and TRBJ2-7, the CDR3 gives the full variable domain: DVKVTQSSRYLVKRTGEKVFLECVQDMDHENMFWYRQDPGLGLRLIYFSYDVKMKEKGDIPEGYSVSREKKERFSLILESASTNQTSMYLCASSSHLGGGTYEQYFGPGTRLTVT.

The chain has TRBV6-5 and TRBJ1-2; TRBD1 aligns across 12 bases. J lost 7 bases, V lost 3 bases, and 6 bases had no gene match. Germline CDR1 and CDR2: MNHEY and SVGAGI. CDR3 length: 15 amino acids. The CDR3 here is CASSYPGQGASGYTF. The CDR3 region has the DNA TGTGCCAGCAGTTATCCGGGACAGGGGGCTTCTGGCTACACCTTC.

The rearrangement joins TRBV28 to TRBJ1-5; a weak D match, TRBD1 (5 bases). The CDR3 has 16 residues. Germline V gives CDR1 MDHEN, CDR2 SYDVKM. Trimming took 5 bases from V and 1 from J, leaving 15 bases between them. CDR3: CASSPASGPSNQPQHF. DNA of the CDR3: TGTGCCAGCAGTCCCGCCTCAGGGCCCAGCAATCAGCCCCAGCATTTT.

The gene calls are TRBV27 and TRBJ2-1; D call uncertain. From germline, CDR1 is MNHEY and CDR2 SMNVEV (reference sequence). V lost 7 bases and J 3 bases, leaving 16 bases between the germline ends. This CDR3 spans 15 amino acids. The CDR3 coding sequence is TGTGCCAGCAAAGGTGGGCGCGATTTCTACAATGAGCAGTTCTTC. Protein sequence: CASKGGRDFYNEQFF.

J is TRBJ2-7 and V is TRBV2, with 10 positions matching TRBD1. Germline loops: CDR1 SNHLY, CDR2 FYNNEI. The CDR3 spans 14 residues. Losses at the gene ends were 6 bases for V and 4 bases for J; bases not matched to a gene: 6. CDR3 protein: CASRWGQGNYEQYF. CDR3 nucleotide sequence: TGTGCCAGCAGGTGGGGACAGGGGAATTACGAGCAGTACTTC.

The chain has TRBV28 and TRBJ1-2; no firm D call. This CDR3 has 13 residues. CDR1 and CDR2 from the germline V gene are MDHEN and SYDVKM. Trimming shortened V by 1 base and J by 6 bases, and 9 bases separated the two germline ends. DNA for the CDR3: TGTGCCAGCAGTTTATTGGCCGGCGATGGCTACACCTTC. Protein: CASSLLAGDGYTF.

V and J are TRBV6-5 and TRBJ1-4; 8 bases agree with TRBD1. The CDR3 extends over 15 amino acids. CDR1 and CDR2 from the germline V gene are MNHEY and SVGAGI. Unmatched junction bases numbered 6, after V lost 2 bases and J lost 7 bases. CDR3 loop: CASSYADRAGEKLFF. CDR3 coding DNA: TGTGCCAGCAGTTACGCGGACAGGGCGGGTGAAAAACTGTTTTTT.